The 7 T cell receptor beta chains below come from one sample, sequenced in a study of blood T cell repertoires in COVID-19. Profiling relied on immunoSEQ multiplex PCR, and the TCRdb table lists in-frame clones only, not all of them. The sample carries just over 300,000 clones, around 90% recorded once. What was sequenced was PBMCs or T cells enriched from blood (not recorded which). The receptors originated from a woman younger than 35 with acute COVID-19.

This chain uses TRBV9 with TRBJ2-1; TRBD1 matches at 9 bases. Losses at the gene ends were 5 bases for V and 1 base for J; bases not matched to a gene: 25. Per germline, CDR1 SGDLS and CDR2 YYNGEE. This CDR3 contains 22 residues. CDR3: CASSDGGSGTGKHQMSYNEQFF. The CDR3 DNA is TGTGCCAGCAGTGACGGAGGCTCCGGGACAGGGAAACATCAGATGTCCTACAATGAGCAGTTCTTC.

This clone was seen once. The V gene is TRBV21-1, the J gene TRBJ2-7; no DNA check was done on the table's D call, TRBD2. TRBV21-1 is described as a pseudogene. This CDR3 region has 15 residues. Written as DNA, the CDR3 is TGTGCCAGCAGCAAAGCGCTCGGCCGGGGCTACGAGCAGTACTTC. Protein sequence: CASSKALGRGYEQYF.

The rearrangement uses TRBV10-2 and TRBJ1-2, with TRBD1 matching 7 bases. Looked up from germline, CDR1 is WSHSY and CDR2 is SAAADI. V gave up 10 bases and J gave up 2 bases; unmatched junction bases: 10. This CDR3 contains 14 residues. The CDR3 coding sequence is TGCGCCACCAGGGGGGACACCCCAAACTATGGCTACACCTTC. As protein: CATRGDTPNYGYTF.

This sequence joins TRBV5-6 and TRBJ1-2; 7 nucleotides agree with TRBD1. The germline gives CDR1 SGHDT, CDR2 YYEEEE. The length of the CDR3 is 17 residues. J lost 4 bases, V lost 1 base, and 13 bases had no gene match. CDR3 in DNA: TGTGCCAGCAGCTTGACAGACCGGGACAGCCCTTTCTATGGCTACACCTTC. Its protein is CASSLTDRDSPFYGYTF.

The V gene is TRBV30, the J gene TRBJ1-1, with D possibly being TRBD1 (5 bases). The CDR3 sequence is 13 residues long. V gave up 8 bases and J gave up 0 bases, with 13 bases separating them. The germline V gene encodes CDR1 GTSNPN and CDR2 SVGIG (reference sequence). The DNA of the CDR3 is TGTGCCCTGGATGCAGGGATGAACACTGAAGCTTTCTTT. Encoded protein: CALDAGMNTEAFF.

The chain employs TRBV28 and TRBJ1-5, with D hard to call. This CDR3 comprises 13 residues. CDR1 and CDR2 from the germline V gene are MDHEN and SYDVKM. The germline V and J ends were trimmed by 4 bases and 6 bases, with 10 bases remaining between them. Written as DNA, the CDR3 is TGTGCCAGCAGTTCCCCTAATGGTCAGCCCCAGCATTTT. It codes for CASSSPNGQPQHF.

The chain carries TRBV11-3 and TRBJ2-7; 10 bases are a match to TRBD2. The CDR3 is 15 residues long. The germline V gene encodes CDR1 SGHNT and CDR2 YENEEA. Unmatched junction bases numbered 1, after V lost 0 bases and J lost 2 bases. CDR3 region: CASSLEAGGAYEQYF. The CDR3 nucleotides are TGTGCCAGCAGCTTAGAAGCGGGAGGGGCCTACGAGCAGTACTTC.